These 5 T cell receptor beta chains were all obtained from the same sample, sequenced in a study of graft-versus-host responses after intestinal transplantation. The authors processed graft tissue to release intraepithelial and lamina propria lymphocytes. Sequencing was performed with immunoSEQ multiplex PCR; in TCRdb, only in-frame clones are kept and a portion is missing. The sample carries a few thousand clones, 60% to 85% recorded once. Sequenced here: ileum tissue, sampled 18 days after transplant. These receptors came from a human patient who received an intestinal transplant, so some T cells may come from the graft donor.

The gene calls are TRBV19 and TRBJ2-3, with 16 bases fitting TRBD2. The CDR3 covers 16 residues. Germline trimming cut 3 bases from V and 4 bases from J; bases unmatched to any gene: 1. Germline lookup yields CDR1 LNHDA and CDR2 SQIVND (reference sequence). CDR3 coding DNA: TGTGCCAGTAGTATGGGACTAGCGGGGGGGCCAGATACGCAGTATTTT. Amino acid sequence: CASSMGLAGGPDTQYF.

This chain joins TRBV12-5 and TRBJ2-3; D is perhaps TRBD1 (6 bases). Trimming removed 0 bases from V and 4 bases from J, with 14 bases in between. Germline V gene data show CDR1 as LGHNT and CDR2 as FRNRAP. The CDR3 loop spans 16 amino acids. The CDR3 spells CASGLVGGEGPDTQYF. The CDR3 DNA sequence: TGTGCTAGTGGTTTGGTAGGGGGTGAGGGGCCAGATACGCAGTATTTT.

The rearrangement uses TRBV2 and TRBJ2-2; D gene ambiguous. V was clipped by 6 bases and J by 2 bases, with 10 bases between them. CDR3 length: 14 amino acids. Germline V gene data show CDR1 as SNHLY and CDR2 as FYNNEI. This chain's CDR3 is CASRTEPNTGELFF. The CDR3 DNA reads TGTGCCAGCAGGACTGAGCCTAACACCGGGGAGCTGTTTTTT.

The genes are TRBV6-1 and TRBJ1-5; D is uncertain. Trimming cost V 2 bases and J 0 bases, with 5 bases left between them. Germline-derived CDR1 and CDR2 are MNHNS and SASEGT. The CDR3 sequence is 14 residues long. CDR3 nucleotide sequence: TGTGCCAGCAGTGAACAGGATAGCAATCAGCCCCAGCATTTT. It is translated as CASSEQDSNQPQHF.

The chain uses TRBV25-1 and TRBJ2-1; 14 bases match TRBD2. The CDR3 totals 17 residues. Germline CDR1 and CDR2: MGHDK and SYGVNS. Trimming at V came to 3 bases and at J to 0 bases, leaving 1 base not matched to a gene. The CDR3 protein is CASSEGTSGGSYNEQFF. The CDR3 DNA is TGTGCCAGCAGTGAGGGGACTAGCGGGGGCTCCTACAATGAGCAGTTCTTC.